This TCR beta chain derives from a study of blood T cell repertoires in COVID-19. In the study overall: The United States, Italy and Spain provided the acute and convalescent COVID-19 samples. The cDNA or gDNA used as material had been derived from T cells, B-cell-depleted T cells, or PBMCs.

Clones were read by immunoSEQ multiplex PCR, and TCRdb kept only the in-frame ones, dropping some. There are roughly 300,000 clones in the sample; around nine tenths occur only once, and under 6% lies in the top ten. Germline V lookup: CDR1 MNHEY, CDR2 SMNVEV (reference sequence). The CDR3 runs 13 residues. Trimming took off 3 bases at V and 7 bases at J, with 12 bases between the two ends. Clinical history as reported by participants underpinned cohort assignment. Cohort 3 donors counted as recovered after two negative PCRs, clearance, or resolved symptoms. The TCR sequence derives from a young woman who had recovered from COVID-19. The chain has TRBV27 and TRBJ1-2; no definite D call. Sequencing was carried out using PBMCs or T cells enriched from blood (not recorded which). CDR3 sequence reads: CASSFGGVGGYTF. In DNA form, the CDR3 reads TGTGCCAGCAGTTTCGGCGGGGTCGGTGGCTACACCTTC.